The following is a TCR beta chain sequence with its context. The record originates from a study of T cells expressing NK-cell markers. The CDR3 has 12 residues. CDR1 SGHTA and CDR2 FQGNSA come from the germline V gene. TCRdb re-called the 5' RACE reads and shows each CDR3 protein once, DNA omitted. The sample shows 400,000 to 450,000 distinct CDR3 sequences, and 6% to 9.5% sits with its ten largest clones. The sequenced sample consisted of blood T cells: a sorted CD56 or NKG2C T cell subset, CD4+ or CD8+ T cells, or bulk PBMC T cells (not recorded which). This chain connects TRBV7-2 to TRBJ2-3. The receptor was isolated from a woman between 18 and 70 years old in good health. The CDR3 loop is CASAAGTDTQYF.